The rows below give T cell receptor beta chains drawn from one sample of a study of beta chain features in type 1 diabetes. TCRdb's table, derived via immunoSEQ multiplex PCR, lists solely in-frame clones and lacks some. The repertoire has hundreds of thousands of clones, about 30% of them found once; the top ten carry around 0.065%. Sequences were obtained from naive CD4+ T cells from blood. All receptors come from a man between 18 and 29 years old in good health. Both conserved end residues are part of each CDR3. The order of the fields is V gene, clone size, J gene, D gene, CDR3 DNA, CDR3 protein. A D gene is named only where the DNA matches it firmly. The listing skips clone size in some rows; elsewhere it reads once, few, many or a size class.

TRBV27	few	TRBJ2-7	TRBD2	TGTGCCAGCAGTCCCAGGGGGACTAGCGGGATCAATGAGCAGTACTTC	CASSPRGTSGINEQYF
TRBV7-9	few	TRBJ2-3	NA	TGTGCCAGCAGCTTAGCCGGGCTAGTTGGGACAGATACGCAGTATTTT	CASSLAGLVGTDTQYF
TRBV5-6	NA	TRBJ2-7	TRBD1	TGTGCCAGCAGACCGCCGGGACAGGGGGCGGTTTACGAGCAGTACTTC	CASRPPGQGAVYEQYF
TRBV10-3	NA	TRBJ2-3	NA	TGTGCCATCAGTGACGGAGGGGACCGCACAGATACGCAGTATTTT	CAISDGGDRTDTQYF
TRBV30	NA	TRBJ1-1	NA	TGTGCCTGGAAAGTAAGGGGGAACACTGAAGCTTTCTTT	CAWKVRGNTEAFF
TRBV9	NA	TRBJ1-5	NA	TGTGCCGCGGGACTTGGGGAGCCCCAGCATTTT	CAAGLGEPQHF
TRBV15	NA	TRBJ2-1	NA	TGTGCCACCAGCAGAGCTGGACAGCTCTACAATGAGCAGTTCTTC	CATSRAGQLYNEQFF
TRBV27	NA	TRBJ2-5	TRBD1	TGTGCCAGCAGTAGACGGGACAGGGGTTTGTCGGAGACCCAGTACTTC	CASSRRDRGLSETQYF
TRBV30	NA	TRBJ2-1	TRBD2	TGTGCCTGGAGACTAGCGGGAGGAAGGAATGAGCAGTTCTTC	CAWRLAGGRNEQFF
TRBV30	NA	TRBJ1-3	NA	TGTGCCTGGAGTGAAAAGGGGTCTGGAAACACCATATATTTT	CAWSEKGSGNTIYF
TRBV4-3	NA	TRBJ2-7	NA	TGCGCCAGCAGCCAAGATCCGGCAGGTACTGGTTACGAGCAGTACTTC	CASSQDPAGTGYEQYF
TRBV28	NA	TRBJ2-1	NA	TGTGCCAGCAGCCAACCCCCCCGGGACGGCTTCTACAATGAGCAGTTCTTC	CASSQPPRDGFYNEQFF
TRBV29-1	NA	TRBJ2-1	TRBD1	TGCAGCGTCAAACAGGGGGCGAACTACAATGAGCAGTTCTTC	CSVKQGANYNEQFF
TRBV5-4	NA	TRBJ2-6	TRBD1	TGTGCCAGCAGCTCGTCAGCGGACAGGGAAGGGGCCAACGTCCTGACTTTC	CASSSSADREGANVLTF
TRBV2	NA	TRBJ2-1	TRBD2	TGTGCCAGCAGTATTACTAGCGGGAGTTACAATGAGCAGTTCTTC	CASSITSGSYNEQFF
TRBV5-1	NA	TRBJ2-7	TRBD1	TGCGCCAGCAGCCGACAGGGCGCCTACGAGCAGTACTTC	CASSRQGAYEQYF
TRBV4-2	NA	TRBJ2-7	NA	TGTGCCAGCAGCCAAGATCTTAGTGGTGAATACGAGCAGTACTTC	CASSQDLSGEYEQYF